This T cell receptor beta chain emerged from a study of CD8+CD57+ T cells in acquired aplastic anemia. About the study: Around 3.5 ug was the average amount of DNA from sorted CD4+ and CD8+ cells. Broader study findings: Patients showed no significant difference from controls in CD8+ Simpson's diversity.

Template material for TCR beta VDJ and CDR3 profiling consisted of genomic DNA. In TCRdb, the reads were re-called with MiXCR into one record per CDR3 protein. Of under 250,000 distinct CDR3 sequences listed, 65% are singletons. A word on this clonotype: Its specificity is not known.

Patients chosen for sequencing had shown CD8+CD57+ cell expansion by flow cytometry. The enrolled patients all had severe acquired aplastic anemia. The study sampled blood from patients who had received no therapy. The clonotype was recovered from a human donor with aplastic anemia. Sequencing was done on a sample of sorted CD4+, CD8+, or CD8+CD57+ T cells (not recorded which) from PBMCs.

The CDR3: CSARESGVDTDTQYF. Written as DNA, the CDR3 is TGCAGTGCTAGAGAGTCGGGGGTGGACACAGATACGCAGTATTTT. This chain links TRBV20-1 with TRBJ2-3; D perhaps matches TRBD2 (6 bases). Germline CDR1 and CDR2: DFQATT and SNEGSKA (reference sequence). V gave up 0 bases and J gave up 2 bases, with 12 bases separating them. The CDR3 spans 15 residues.